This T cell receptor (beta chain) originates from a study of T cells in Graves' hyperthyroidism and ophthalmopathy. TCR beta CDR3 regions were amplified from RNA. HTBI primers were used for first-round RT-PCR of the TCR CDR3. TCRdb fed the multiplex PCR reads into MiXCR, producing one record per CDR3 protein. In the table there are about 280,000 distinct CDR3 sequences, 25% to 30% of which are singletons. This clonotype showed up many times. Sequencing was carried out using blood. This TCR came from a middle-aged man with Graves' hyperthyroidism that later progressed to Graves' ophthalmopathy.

The CDR3 DNA sequence: TGTGCCAGCAGCCTAAGTCCGGGTTTTGGCTACACCTTC. This gives the protein CASSLSPGFGYTF. This rearrangement joins TRBV5-6 to TRBJ1-2; no reliable D call. Trimming cost V 4 bases and J 7 bases, with 14 bases left between them. From germline, CDR1 is SGHDT and CDR2 YYEEEE. The CDR3 totals 13 residues.